This T cell receptor beta chain was sequenced for a study of T cells expressing NK-cell markers. Overall study: The authors sequenced eight donors, of whom seven were HCMV-seropositive and one was seronegative.

TCRdb reprocessed the 5' RACE reads and stores each CDR3 protein as one record, lacking DNA. The sample data list some 140,000 distinct CDR3 sequences. Germline assignment: CDR1 MGHRA and CDR2 YSYEKL. This CDR3 contains 16 residues. Material: blood T cells: a sorted CD56 or NKG2C T cell subset, CD4+ or CD8+ T cells, or bulk PBMC T cells (not recorded which). The V gene is TRBV4-1, the J gene TRBJ2-7; the TCRdb call, TRBD1, lacks DNA for checking. The sequence derives from a woman aged 45-59 years in good health. CDR3 protein: CASSQGAQPGAYEQYF.